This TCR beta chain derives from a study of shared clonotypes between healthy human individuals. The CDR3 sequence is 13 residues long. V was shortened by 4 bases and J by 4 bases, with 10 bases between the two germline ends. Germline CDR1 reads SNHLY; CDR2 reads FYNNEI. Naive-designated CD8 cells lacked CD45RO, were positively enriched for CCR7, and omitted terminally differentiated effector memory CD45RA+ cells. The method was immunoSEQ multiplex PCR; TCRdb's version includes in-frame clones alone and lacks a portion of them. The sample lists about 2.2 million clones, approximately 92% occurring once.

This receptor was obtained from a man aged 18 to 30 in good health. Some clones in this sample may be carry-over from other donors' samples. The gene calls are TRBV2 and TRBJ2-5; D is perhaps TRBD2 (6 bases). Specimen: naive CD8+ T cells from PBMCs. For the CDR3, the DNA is TGTGCCAGCAGTGCTAGCGTAGCAGAGACCCAGTACTTC. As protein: CASSASVAETQYF.